At least ten counts were recorded for the clone carrying this T cell receptor beta chain. What it binds is not known. The data were taken from a study of breast tumors, draining lymph nodes, adjacent tissues. TCRdb recomputed calls from the multiplex PCR reads with MiXCR, one row per CDR3 protein. The repertoire holds 200,000 to 250,000 distinct CDR3 sequences, under 35% seen once, with approximately 3.6% in the top ten. Breast cancer patients provided tissue from their axillary draining lymph nodes. Germline V CDR1 and CDR2: DFQATT, SNEGSKA (reference sequence). The CDR3 runs to 16 residues. V gave up 0 bases and J gave up 6 bases; unmatched junction bases: 9. Study-wide points: Tumor and nontumor repertoires were significantly more similar in luminal-like than in basal-like breast cancer. Findings are consistent with lymph node origin and intratumoral expansion of most tumor T cells.

This clonotype was sampled from a female donor with breast cancer. Some clones in this sample may be carry-over from other donors' samples. The chain uses TRBV20-1 and TRBJ2-5; 11 positions agree with TRBD1. Sequenced: axillary lymph node tissue. CDR3 amino acids: CSARDDRDRGVQTQYF. The CDR3 DNA follows: TGCAGTGCTAGAGACGACCGGGACAGGGGGGTTCAGACCCAGTACTTC.